These 4 T cell receptor beta chains were sequenced from one sample in a study of cytomegalovirus exposure and HLA in healthy donors. 13 Jbeta primers and 60 Vbeta primers were used for the PCR. The repertoire was sequenced with immunoSEQ multiplex PCR; TCRdb's copy has only in-frame clones and lacks some. The sample lists approximately 110,000 clones; 75% to 80% were seen once. Sequenced sample: PBMCs. The receptor set was obtained from a man aged 35 to 55 in good health and CMV-seronegative.

The J gene is TRBJ2-1, the V gene TRBV6-5, with 9 bases lining up with TRBD1. CDR1 and CDR2 from the germline V gene are MNHEY and SVGAGI. Unmatched junction bases numbered 8, after V lost 6 bases and J lost 8 bases. The CDR3 covers 14 residues. CDR3 in amino acids: CASRADRGRYEQFF. CDR3 sequence (DNA): TGTGCCAGCAGAGCGGACAGGGGAAGGTATGAGCAGTTCTTC.

The rearrangement links TRBV9 to TRBJ2-3, with a weak D call TRBD1 (6 bases). This CDR3 is built from 15 residues. V lost 3 bases, J lost 6 bases, and 17 bases lay in between. Germline V gene data show CDR1 as SGDLS and CDR2 as YYNGEE. Written as DNA, the CDR3 is TGTGCCAGCAGCGGAGCGAGGGGGAATTTGGATACGCAGTATTTT. Protein: CASSGARGNLDTQYF.

The J gene is TRBJ1-4, the V gene TRBV28; D might be TRBD1 (6 bases). In germline, CDR1 is MDHEN, CDR2 SYDVKM. The CDR3 is 15 amino acids. Trimming removed 6 bases at V and 10 bases at J, with 21 bases between. This chain's CDR3 is CASRAREAGVGKLFF. The CDR3 DNA reads as TGTGCCAGCAGAGCACGGGAGGCAGGGGTTGGAAAACTGTTTTTT. Full variable domain (outside the CDR3, taken from reference TRBV28 and TRBJ1-4): DVKVTQSSRYLVKRTGEKVFLECVQDMDHENMFWYRQDPGLGLRLIYFSYDVKMKEKGDIPEGYSVSREKKERFSLILESASTNQTSMYLCASRAREAGVGKLFFGSGTQLSVL.

The chain couples TRBV6-1 to TRBJ2-5, with D possibly TRBD1 on 5 matching bases. The V gene lost 10 bases and the J gene lost 6 bases, with 18 bases spanning the gap. There are 13 residues in the CDR3. Germline V CDR1 and CDR2: MNHNS, SASEGT. Here the CDR3 reads CATHRSVRKTQYF. The CDR3 coding sequence is TGTGCCACCCACAGGAGCGTAAGAAAGACCCAGTACTTC.